The 25 T cell receptor beta chains below all came from one sample that was sequenced in a study of shared clonotypes between healthy human individuals. Sequencing used immunoSEQ multiplex PCR; TCRdb keeps in-frame clones, though not all of them. The repertoire holds 2 million to 2.5 million clones, with 90% to 96% as singletons. Sequencing input: naive CD4+ T cells sorted from blood. Stated subset: CD45RA+ positively selected. The receptor source for this set is a young man in good health.

The chain combines TRBV28 with TRBJ1-2; 10 nucleotides agree with TRBD1. J gave up 7 bases and V 6 bases, and 5 bases lay outside the gene matches. CDR1 is MDHEN, CDR2 SYDVKM, per germline. This CDR3 has 13 amino acids. DNA of the CDR3: TGTGCCAGCAGGACAGGGGGCTCTAGTGGCTACACCTTC. It specifies CASRTGGSSGYTF.

V is TRBV27 and J is TRBJ2-3; 12 nucleotides align to TRBD2. V trimming: 5 bases; J trimming: 6 bases; junction bases outside the gene matches: 15. Germline lookup yields CDR1 MNHEY and CDR2 SMNVEV (reference sequence). The CDR3 is 18 amino acids. DNA of the CDR3: TGTGCCAGCAGTCCGGACCTGACTAGCGGGGGTCGGGGGGATACGCAGTATTTT. Its translation: CASSPDLTSGGRGDTQYF.

The chain is built from TRBV11-3 and TRBJ2-7; 9 bases fit TRBD2. CDR1 is SGHNT, CDR2 YENEEA, per germline. Losses at the gene ends were 2 bases for V and 6 bases for J; bases not matched to a gene: 2. This CDR3 contains 13 residues. The CDR3 loop is CASSLLREGEQYF. CDR3 in DNA: TGTGCCAGCAGCTTATTGCGGGAGGGCGAGCAGTACTTC.

V gene TRBV7-2 combines with J gene TRBJ2-4, with D possibly matching TRBD1 (6 bases). Per germline, CDR1 SGHTA and CDR2 FQGNSA. V was shortened by 5 bases and J by 5 bases, with 10 bases between the two germline ends. The CDR3 consists of 13 residues. CDR3 sequence reads: CASSPDSQNIQYF. CDR3 coding DNA: TGTGCCAGCAGCCCGGACAGCCAAAACATTCAGTACTTC.

This chain joins TRBV9 and TRBJ2-7; perhaps TRBD2 as D (6 bases). The germline CDR1 and CDR2 sequences are SGDLS and YYNGEE. The length of the CDR3 is 14 residues. V was trimmed by 2 bases and J by 5 bases, leaving 14 bases between them. For the CDR3, the DNA is TGTGCCAGCAGCGTGAGGGGCGGGATCGACGAGCAGTACTTC. Translated: CASSVRGGIDEQYF. The full variable domain, its missing parts supplied by reference TRBV9 and TRBJ2-7, is DSGVTQTPKHLITATGQRVTLRCSPRSGDLSVYWYQQSLDQGLQFLIQYYNGEERAKGNILERFSAQQFPDLHSELNLSSLELGDSALYFCASSVRGGIDEQYFGPGTRLTVT.

The rearrangement uses TRBV10-1 and TRBJ1-1, with D perhaps matching TRBD1 (5 bases). Trimming shortened V by 2 bases and J by 5 bases, and 15 bases separated the two germline ends. Germline values: CDR1 WNHNN, CDR2 SYGVQD (reference sequence). The CDR3 totals 15 residues. The CDR3 sequence: CASSEMAGSRTEAFF. In nucleotides, the CDR3 is TGCGCCAGCAGTGAGATGGCAGGGTCGAGGACTGAAGCTTTCTTT.

The J gene is TRBJ1-5, the V gene TRBV15; TRBD1 might be the D (5 bases). There are 16 residues in the CDR3. Per the germline V gene, CDR1 is LNHNV and CDR2 is YYDKDF (reference sequence). V gave up 1 base and J gave up 3 bases, with 13 bases separating them. The CDR3 coding sequence is TGTGCCACCAGCAGAGCGGGCAGGGCCGACAATCAGCCCCAGCATTTT. This sequence encodes CATSRAGRADNQPQHF.

The chain has TRBV10-3 and TRBJ1-1; unclear D gene. V was shortened by 7 bases and J by 0 bases, with 18 bases between the two germline ends. The CDR3 has 16 amino acids. From germline, CDR1 is ENHRY and CDR2 SYGVKD. The CDR3 loop is CAITLGGFGMNTEAFF. The CDR3 DNA reads as TGTGCCATCACCCTGGGTGGGTTTGGGATGAACACTGAAGCTTTCTTT.

V is TRBV19 and J is TRBJ2-1; the D gene is possibly TRBD2 (6 bases). This CDR3 has 16 amino acids. Germline CDR1 and CDR2: LNHDA and SQIVND (reference sequence). The germline V and J ends were trimmed by 3 bases and 0 bases, with 12 bases remaining between them. The CDR3 spells CASSIPGLRSYNEQFF. DNA for the CDR3: TGTGCCAGTAGTATTCCGGGACTCCGCTCCTACAATGAGCAGTTCTTC.

This chain uses TRBV5-1 with TRBJ2-3; the D gene is possibly TRBD1 (5 bases). Germline lookup yields CDR1 SGHRS and CDR2 YFSETQ. Trimming pared 4 bases from V and 4 bases from J, leaving 16 bases between. The CDR3 is 15 residues long. The CDR3, as DNA: TGCGCCAGCAGCCCGCCTAAAGGGGTCGCAGATACGCAGTATTTT. Protein: CASSPPKGVADTQYF.

The gene calls are TRBV6-6 and TRBJ2-5; TRBD2 matches at 8 bases. The V gene end was trimmed by 3 bases and the J gene end by 5 bases; junction bases not matched to a gene: 5. Germline loops: CDR1 MNHNY, CDR2 SVGAGI (reference sequence). There are 14 residues in the CDR3. The CDR3 region is CASSYTSGTETQYF. The CDR3 DNA is TGTGCCAGCAGTTATACTAGCGGTACGGAGACCCAGTACTTC.

This chain connects TRBV9 to TRBJ2-7; 9 bases are shared with TRBD2. This CDR3 has 15 amino acids. J gave up 7 bases and V 3 bases, and 11 bases lay outside the gene matches. The germline V gene has CDR1 SGDLS and CDR2 YYNGEE. The CDR3 loop is CASSAGTSQAGEQYF. CDR3 bases: TGTGCCAGCAGCGCCGGGACTAGCCAAGCTGGTGAGCAGTACTTC.

This chain links TRBV6-5 with TRBJ1-5; TRBD1 matches at 9 bases. The CDR3 runs to 15 residues. Germline V gene data show CDR1 as MNHEY and CDR2 as SVGAGI. The V gene end was trimmed by 7 bases and the J gene end by 3 bases; junction bases not matched to a gene: 7. DNA for the CDR3: TGTGCCAGCAACCAGGGACAGGGTAACAATCAGCCCCAGCATTTT. Protein sequence: CASNQGQGNNQPQHF.

V and J are TRBV6-1 and TRBJ2-1; 10 bases agree with TRBD2. Trimming took 10 bases from V and 3 from J; bases not matched to a gene: 9. This CDR3 has 15 amino acids. Germline lookup yields CDR1 MNHNS and CDR2 SASEGT. The CDR3 loop is CAISGTSEVYNEQFF. The CDR3 DNA reads as TGTGCCATTTCCGGGACTAGCGAGGTCTACAATGAGCAGTTCTTC.

The chain uses TRBV19 and TRBJ1-5; the D is unclear. Trimming removed 5 bases from V and 3 bases from J, with 23 bases in between. CDR3 size: 18 residues. The germline V gene encodes CDR1 LNHDA and CDR2 SQIVND (reference sequence). CDR3: CASSFRLSWGVINQPQHF. Here the CDR3 DNA reads TGTGCCAGTAGTTTCCGTTTAAGCTGGGGTGTCATCAATCAGCCCCAGCATTTT. Full variable domain (missing parts from reference TRBV19 and TRBJ1-5): DGGITQSPKYLFRKEGQNVTLSCEQNLNHDAMYWYRQDPGQGLRLIYYSQIVNDFQKGDIAEGYSVSREKKESFPLTVTSAQKNPTAFYLCASSFRLSWGVINQPQHFGDGTRLSIL.

Comments on this clone: At the DNA level, this CDR3 is encoded by other sequences in the same sample as well. The V and J genes are TRBV9 and TRBJ2-2; the D is unclear. CDR1 and CDR2 from the germline V gene are SGDLS and YYNGEE. Deletions cut 0 bases from V and 7 bases from J, with 4 bases between. This CDR3 has 12 amino acids. DNA for the CDR3: TGTGCCAGCAGCGTAGTGGTCGGGGAGCTGTTTTTT. It encodes CASSVVVGELFF.

The chain links TRBV6-5 to TRBJ2-7; 7 nucleotides agree with TRBD1. Trimming cost V 5 bases and J 6 bases; bases outside gene matches: 7. Germline-derived CDR1 and CDR2 are MNHEY and SVGAGI. This CDR3 is 13 amino acids long. The DNA for the CDR3 is TGTGCCAGCAGTCGCCACAGGGGTGGCGAGCAGTACTTC. Residues: CASSRHRGGEQYF.

This clone was counted once. The chain joins TRBV15 to TRBJ1-3; 7 bases align to TRBD1. Germline CDR1 is LNHNV and CDR2 is YYDKDF (reference sequence). CDR3 length: 11 amino acids. CDR3 DNA: TGTGCGACAGGGTCTGGAAACACCATATATTTT. Protein sequence: CATGSGNTIYF. Supplemented by reference TRBV15 and TRBJ1-3, the full variable domain reads DAMVIQNPRYQVTQFGKPVTLSCSQTLNHNVMYWYQQKSSQAPKLLFHYYDKDFNNEADTPDNFQSRRPNTSFCFLDIRSPGLGDTAMYLCATGSGNTIYFGEGSWLTVV.

DNA of the CDR3: TGTGCCAGCAGCTTGGCCCCCTCTCTAGCGCGGGAGACCCAGTACTTC. Translating gives CASSLAPSLARETQYF. The rearrangement joins TRBV5-6 to TRBJ2-5; a weak D match, TRBD2 (6 bases). This CDR3 contains 16 residues. Trimming took off 0 bases at V and 5 bases at J, with 17 bases between the two ends. CDR1 and CDR2 from the germline V gene are SGHDT and YYEEEE.

The V call is TRBV2, the J call TRBJ2-4; possibly TRBD1 for D (5 bases). The germline V gene has CDR1 SNHLY and CDR2 FYNNEI. V was cut by 3 bases and J by 3 bases, with 9 bases left in between. This CDR3 is built from 14 residues. For the CDR3, the DNA is TGTGCCAGCAGTGAGGGTAGGGGCAAAAACATTCAGTACTTC. Its protein product is CASSEGRGKNIQYF.

J is TRBJ2-2 and V is TRBV5-4; maybe TRBD1 (6 bases). This CDR3 is built from 16 residues. The V end was cut by 4 bases, the J end by 1 base, with 14 bases between. Germline V gene data show CDR1 as SGHNT and CDR2 as YYREEE (reference sequence). The CDR3 loop reads CASSQDRLLNTGELFF. The CDR3 DNA sequence: TGTGCCAGCAGCCAAGACAGGTTATTGAACACCGGGGAGCTGTTTTTT.

Remarks on this clone: Other DNA sequences from this sample encode an identical CDR3 as well. V gene TRBV28 combines with J gene TRBJ1-5, with a tentative D call TRBD1 (6 bases). CDR1 is MDHEN and CDR2 is SYDVKM in the germline V gene. The CDR3 totals 12 residues. V shed 7 bases and J shed 4 bases, with 8 bases lying between them. This CDR3 is CASKDSNQPQHF. As DNA, the CDR3 is TGTGCCAGCAAGGACAGTAATCAGCCCCAGCATTTT.

Worth noting for this clone: Other DNA sequences from this sample encode an identical CDR3 as well. The CDR3 nucleotides are TGTGCCAGCTCACCTGACGGGAACTCTGGAAACACCATATATTTT. Amino acid sequence: CASSPDGNSGNTIYF. This sequence joins TRBV18 and TRBJ1-3; D not resolved. CDR3 length: 15 residues. Germline assignment: CDR1 KGHSH and CDR2 LQKENI. V was trimmed by 3 bases and J by 0 bases, leaving 9 bases between them.

V usage is TRBV25-1 and J usage is TRBJ1-1; TRBD1 is a possible D gene (6 bases). The germline V gene has CDR1 MGHDK and CDR2 SYGVNS. V was shortened by 9 bases and J by 1 base, with 15 bases between the two germline ends. The length of the CDR3 is 14 residues. The CDR3: CASRPGTKNTEAFF. Written as DNA, the CDR3 is TGTGCCAGTCGCCCCGGGACAAAGAACACTGAAGCTTTCTTT.

The chain uses TRBV6-1 and TRBJ1-5, with D unclear. The V gene's germline CDR1 is MNHNS and CDR2 SASEGT. Trimming removed 7 bases from V and 4 bases from J, with 17 bases in between. CDR3 length equals 15 residues. Here the CDR3 reads CASISEVALNQPQHF. CDR3 sequence (DNA): TGTGCCAGCATATCTGAGGTAGCCCTTAATCAGCCCCAGCATTTT.